This T cell receptor (beta chain) was captured by sequencing in a study of OX40 agonist ivuxolimab in advanced cancers. In terms of the full investigation: Ivuxolimab, which targeted the costimulatory receptor OX40 (CD134), was an agonistic, fully human IgG2 monoclonal antibody. A male proportion of under 85% and a mean age of around 60 years, ranging from about 20 to 80, were recorded for the dose-escalation cohort. Intravenous ivuxolimab was administered to patients every 2 weeks at six dose levels: 0.01, 0.1, 0.3, 1.5, 3 and 10 mg/kg. Of the approximately 54 dose-escalation patients, hepatocellular carcinoma was present in roughly 19, melanoma in some 15, renal cell carcinoma in 9 and head and neck cancer in 9. Patients were allowed to have had prior anti-PD-1, anti-PD-L1 or anti-CTLA-4 therapy, and around two fifths of the dose-escalation patients had been treated with checkpoint inhibitors. The paper describes the monotherapy dose-escalation part (N of about 54 patients) of the phase I trial of ivuxolimab. Partial responses occurred in three dose-escalation patients, of whom one had hepatocellular carcinoma and two had cutaneous melanoma. The point of sequencing TCRbeta in the periphery was to test whether ivuxolimab changed TCR sequence diversity and drove clonal T-cell expansion.

Patients with autoimmune disease history or receiving systemic immunosuppression were excluded from the trial. In every dose cohort, peripheral blood was drawn for TCR sequencing at baseline, cycle 4 day 1, and cycle 7 day 1. The samples were drawn from a first-in-human, open-label, multicenter phase I dose-escalation trial of ivuxolimab. Adults with locally advanced or metastatic melanoma, renal cell, hepatocellular, or head and neck squamous cell carcinoma were enrolled in the trial. CD4+ and CD8+ T cells were sorted separately from peripheral blood before TCR sequencing. The study at large found these results: After ivuxolimab, CD8+ T cells had more expanded clones than CD4+ T cells on average. Low levels of normalized T-cell clonal expansion were also seen in some patients who did not respond. In the 0.1-3.0 mg/kg groups, partial responders had among the lowest normalized peripheral clonal expansion, particularly in CD8+ T cells. Which antigens the clonally expanded peripheral T cells were specific for was not determined. Clonal expansion of both CD4+ and CD8+ blood T cells was observed from baseline to week 6 at doses 0.1 to 3.0 mg/kg.

For sequencing of the TCRbeta CDR3 region, genomic DNA was extracted from the sorted cells. The immunoSEQ Assay was used to sequence the TCRbeta CDR3 regions. TCRdb holds this immuneACCESS table with in-frame rearrangements only. Some clones are missing; in checked studies, unresolved V genes explain under half, and the rest has no known cause. A total of about 73,000 clones appear in this sample, roughly 85% of them only once. The top ten constitute under 0.75% of the sample. As to this clone: Its cognate antigen has yet to be identified. No clone much larger than this one lies a single base away; base qualities are absent.

The CDR3 holds 15 amino acids from the cysteine to the phenylalanine. The kept DNA is CDR3 alone, 45 bases in frame from the first base. Looking up the germline V gene (reference sequence) yields CDR1 LNHDA and CDR2 SQIVND. Trimming leaves V shorter by 10 bases and J shorter by 1 base, with the junction holding 9 bases beyond the gene matches. This receptor was obtained from an adult with an advanced solid tumor such as melanoma, head and neck, liver or kidney cancer. The chain is made from TRBV19 and TRBJ2-2; 7 bases in between match TRBD2. The source material was CD4+ or CD8+ T cells sorted from blood, sampled in a trial of the OX40 agonist ivuxolimab. Read as DNA, the sequence is TGTGCCACCCCCCGCGGGAGTCGGAACACCGGGGAGCTGTTTTTT. It translates as CATPRGSRNTGELFF.